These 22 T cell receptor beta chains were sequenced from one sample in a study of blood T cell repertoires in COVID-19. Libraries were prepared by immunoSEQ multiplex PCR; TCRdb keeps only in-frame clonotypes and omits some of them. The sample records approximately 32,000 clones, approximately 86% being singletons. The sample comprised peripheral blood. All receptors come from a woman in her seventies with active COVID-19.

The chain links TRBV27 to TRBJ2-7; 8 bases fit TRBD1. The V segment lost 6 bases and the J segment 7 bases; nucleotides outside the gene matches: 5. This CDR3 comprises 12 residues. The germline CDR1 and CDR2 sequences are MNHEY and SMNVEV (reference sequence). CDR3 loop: CASRGTGGEQYF. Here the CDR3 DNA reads TGTGCCAGCAGGGGAACAGGGGGGGAGCAGTACTTC.

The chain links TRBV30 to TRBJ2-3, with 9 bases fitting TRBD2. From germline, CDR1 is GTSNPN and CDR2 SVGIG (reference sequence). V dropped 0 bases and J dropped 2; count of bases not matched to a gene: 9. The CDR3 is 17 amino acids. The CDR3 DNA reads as TGTGCCTGGAGTGTAGGGGCGGGGGGGCATTACACAGATACGCAGTATTTT. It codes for CAWSVGAGGHYTDTQYF.

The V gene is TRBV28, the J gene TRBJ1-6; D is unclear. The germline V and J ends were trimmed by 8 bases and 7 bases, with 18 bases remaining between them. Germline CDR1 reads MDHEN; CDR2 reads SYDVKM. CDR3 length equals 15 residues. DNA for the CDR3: TGTGCCAGCCGACCATCGACGGCACTAAATTCACCCCTCCACTTT. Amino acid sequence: CASRPSTALNSPLHF.

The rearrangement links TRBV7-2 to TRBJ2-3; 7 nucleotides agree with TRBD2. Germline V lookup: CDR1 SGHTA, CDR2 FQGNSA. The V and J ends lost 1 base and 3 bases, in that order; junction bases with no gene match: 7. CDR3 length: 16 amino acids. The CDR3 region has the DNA TGTGCCAGCAGCTTAGGGCTAGCGGAGGGGACAGATACGCAGTATTTT. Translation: CASSLGLAEGTDTQYF.

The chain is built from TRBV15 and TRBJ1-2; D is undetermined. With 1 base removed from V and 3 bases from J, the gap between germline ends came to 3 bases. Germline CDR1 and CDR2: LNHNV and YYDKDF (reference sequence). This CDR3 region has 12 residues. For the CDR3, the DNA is TGTGCCACCAGCAGAGCGGACTATGGCTACACCTTC. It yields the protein CATSRADYGYTF.

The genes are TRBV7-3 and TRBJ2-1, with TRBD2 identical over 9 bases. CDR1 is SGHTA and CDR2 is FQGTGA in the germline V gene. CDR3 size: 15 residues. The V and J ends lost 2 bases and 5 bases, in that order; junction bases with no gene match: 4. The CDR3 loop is CASSLGTSRHNEQFF. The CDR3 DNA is TGTGCCAGCAGCTTAGGGACTAGCCGTCACAATGAGCAGTTCTTC.

CDR3 protein: CASSPPGSVSTDTQYF. CDR3 sequence (DNA): TGTGCCAGCTCACCACCAGGGAGCGTTAGCACAGATACGCAGTATTTT. V is TRBV18 and J is TRBJ2-3; maybe TRBD2 (5 bases). This CDR3 comprises 16 residues. Trimming took 0 bases from V and 0 from J, leaving 10 bases between them. Germline values: CDR1 KGHSH, CDR2 LQKENI. Variable domain in full (rest from reference TRBV18 and TRBJ2-3): NAGVMQNPRHLVRRRGQEARLRCSPMKGHSHVYWYRQLPEEGLKFMVYLQKENIIDESGMPKERFSAEFPKEGPSILRIQQVVRGDSAAYFCASSPPGSVSTDTQYFGPGTRLTVL.

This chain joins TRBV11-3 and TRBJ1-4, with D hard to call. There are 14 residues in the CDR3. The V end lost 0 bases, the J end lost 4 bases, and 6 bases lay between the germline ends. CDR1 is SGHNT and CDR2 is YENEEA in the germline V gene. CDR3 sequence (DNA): TGTGCCAGCAGCTTAGAGCGGGGTAATGAAAAACTGTTTTTT. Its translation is CASSLERGNEKLFF. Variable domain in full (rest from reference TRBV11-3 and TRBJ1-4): EAGVVQSPRYKIIEKKQPVAFWCNPISGHNTLYWYLQNLGQGPELLIRYENEEAVDDSQLPKDRFSAERLKGVDSTLKIQPAELGDSAVYLCASSLERGNEKLFFGSGTQLSVL.

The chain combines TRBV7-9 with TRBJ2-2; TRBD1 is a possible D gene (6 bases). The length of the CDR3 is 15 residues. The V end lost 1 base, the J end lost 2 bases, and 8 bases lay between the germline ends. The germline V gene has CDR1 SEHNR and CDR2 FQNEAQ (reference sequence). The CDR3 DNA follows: TGTGCCAGCAGCTTAGTGGGGGCCAACACCGGGGAGCTGTTTTTT. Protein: CASSLVGANTGELFF.

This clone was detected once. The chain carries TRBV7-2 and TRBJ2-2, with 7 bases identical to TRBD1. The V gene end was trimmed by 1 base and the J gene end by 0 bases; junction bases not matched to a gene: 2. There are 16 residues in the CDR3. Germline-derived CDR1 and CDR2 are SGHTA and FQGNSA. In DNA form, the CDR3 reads TGTGCCAGCAGCTTAGAGAGGGGGCCGAACACCGGGGAGCTGTTTTTT. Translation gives CASSLERGPNTGELFF.

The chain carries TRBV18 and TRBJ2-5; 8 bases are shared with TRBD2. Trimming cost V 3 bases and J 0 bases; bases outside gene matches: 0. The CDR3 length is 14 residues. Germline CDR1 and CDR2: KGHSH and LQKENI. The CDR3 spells CASSPTSDQETQYF. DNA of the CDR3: TGTGCCAGCTCACCGACTAGCGACCAAGAGACCCAGTACTTC.

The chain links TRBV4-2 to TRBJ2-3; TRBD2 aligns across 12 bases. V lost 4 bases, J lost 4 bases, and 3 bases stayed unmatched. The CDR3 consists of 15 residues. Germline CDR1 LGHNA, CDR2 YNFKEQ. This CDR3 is CASSRTSGEADTQYF. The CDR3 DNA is TGTGCCAGCAGCCGGACTAGCGGGGAGGCAGATACGCAGTATTTT.

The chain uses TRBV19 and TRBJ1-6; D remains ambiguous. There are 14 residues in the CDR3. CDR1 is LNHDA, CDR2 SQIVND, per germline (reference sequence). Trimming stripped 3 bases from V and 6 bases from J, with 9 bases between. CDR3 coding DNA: TGTGCCAGTAGTATTGAGGGATTTAATTCACCCCTCCACTTT. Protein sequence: CASSIEGFNSPLHF. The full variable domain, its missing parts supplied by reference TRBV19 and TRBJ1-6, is DGGITQSPKYLFRKEGQNVTLSCEQNLNHDAMYWYRQDPGQGLRLIYYSQIVNDFQKGDIAEGYSVSREKKESFPLTVTSAQKNPTAFYLCASSIEGFNSPLHFGNGTRLTVT.

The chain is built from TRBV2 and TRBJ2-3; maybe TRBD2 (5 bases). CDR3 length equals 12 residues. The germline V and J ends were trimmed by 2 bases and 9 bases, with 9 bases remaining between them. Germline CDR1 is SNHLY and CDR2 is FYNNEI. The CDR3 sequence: CASSETSDTQYF. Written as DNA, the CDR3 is TGTGCCAGCAGTGAAACTAGTGACACGCAGTATTTT.

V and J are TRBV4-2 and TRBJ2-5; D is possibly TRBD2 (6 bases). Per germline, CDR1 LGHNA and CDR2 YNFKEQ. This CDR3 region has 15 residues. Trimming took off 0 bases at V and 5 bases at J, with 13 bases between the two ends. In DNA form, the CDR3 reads TGTGCCAGCAGCCAAGAAGGCGGGGAAGAGGAGACCCAGTACTTC. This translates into CASSQEGGEEETQYF.

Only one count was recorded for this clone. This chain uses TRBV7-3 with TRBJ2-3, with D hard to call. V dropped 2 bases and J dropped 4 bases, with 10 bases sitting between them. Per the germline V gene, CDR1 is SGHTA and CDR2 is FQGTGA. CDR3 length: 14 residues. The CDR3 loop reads CASSLVADSDTQYF. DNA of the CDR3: TGTGCCAGCAGCTTAGTGGCTGACTCAGATACGCAGTATTTT.

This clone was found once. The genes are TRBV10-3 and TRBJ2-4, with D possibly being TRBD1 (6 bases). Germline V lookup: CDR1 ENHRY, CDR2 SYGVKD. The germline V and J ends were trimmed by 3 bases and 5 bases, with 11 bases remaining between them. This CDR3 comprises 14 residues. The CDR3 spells CAISDPGVENIQYF. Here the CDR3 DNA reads TGTGCCATCAGTGACCCAGGGGTCGAAAACATTCAGTACTTC.

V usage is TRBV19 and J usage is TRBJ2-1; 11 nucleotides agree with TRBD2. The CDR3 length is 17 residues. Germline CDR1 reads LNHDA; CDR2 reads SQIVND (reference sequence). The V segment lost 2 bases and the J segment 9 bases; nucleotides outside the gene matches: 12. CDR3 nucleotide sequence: TGTGCCAGTAGTATATTTAGCGGGGGGGCCGTTTATGGTGAGCAGTTCTTC. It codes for CASSIFSGGAVYGEQFF.

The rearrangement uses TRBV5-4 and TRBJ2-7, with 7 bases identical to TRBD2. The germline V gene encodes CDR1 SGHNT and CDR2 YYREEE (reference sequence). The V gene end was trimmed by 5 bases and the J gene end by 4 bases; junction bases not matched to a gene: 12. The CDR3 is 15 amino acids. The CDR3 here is CASSSQTGGSYEQYF. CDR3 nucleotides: TGTGCCAGCAGTTCCCAAACCGGGGGGAGTTACGAGCAGTACTTC.

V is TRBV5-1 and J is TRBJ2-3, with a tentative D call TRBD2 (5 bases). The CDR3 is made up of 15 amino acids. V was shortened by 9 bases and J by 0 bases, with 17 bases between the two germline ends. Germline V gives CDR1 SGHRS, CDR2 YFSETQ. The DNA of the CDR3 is TGCGCCACTAAGGGTCGAGCGGCTAGCACAGATACGCAGTATTTT. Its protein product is CATKGRAASTDTQYF.

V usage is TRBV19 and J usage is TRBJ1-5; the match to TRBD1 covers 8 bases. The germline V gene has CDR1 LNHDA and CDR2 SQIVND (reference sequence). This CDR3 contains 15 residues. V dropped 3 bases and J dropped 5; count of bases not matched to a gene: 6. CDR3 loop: CASSMARGPDQPQHF. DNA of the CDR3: TGTGCCAGTAGTATGGCCAGGGGGCCGGATCAGCCCCAGCATTTT.

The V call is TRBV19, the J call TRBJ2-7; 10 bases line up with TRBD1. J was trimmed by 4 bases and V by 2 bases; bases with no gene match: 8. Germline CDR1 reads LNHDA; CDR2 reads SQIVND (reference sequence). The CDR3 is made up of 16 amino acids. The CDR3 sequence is CASSIRQGASPYEQYF. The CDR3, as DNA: TGTGCCAGTAGTATAAGACAGGGGGCTTCCCCTTACGAGCAGTACTTC. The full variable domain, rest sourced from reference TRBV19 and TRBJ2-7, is DGGITQSPKYLFRKEGQNVTLSCEQNLNHDAMYWYRQDPGQGLRLIYYSQIVNDFQKGDIAEGYSVSREKKESFPLTVTSAQKNPTAFYLCASSIRQGASPYEQYFGPGTRLTVT.